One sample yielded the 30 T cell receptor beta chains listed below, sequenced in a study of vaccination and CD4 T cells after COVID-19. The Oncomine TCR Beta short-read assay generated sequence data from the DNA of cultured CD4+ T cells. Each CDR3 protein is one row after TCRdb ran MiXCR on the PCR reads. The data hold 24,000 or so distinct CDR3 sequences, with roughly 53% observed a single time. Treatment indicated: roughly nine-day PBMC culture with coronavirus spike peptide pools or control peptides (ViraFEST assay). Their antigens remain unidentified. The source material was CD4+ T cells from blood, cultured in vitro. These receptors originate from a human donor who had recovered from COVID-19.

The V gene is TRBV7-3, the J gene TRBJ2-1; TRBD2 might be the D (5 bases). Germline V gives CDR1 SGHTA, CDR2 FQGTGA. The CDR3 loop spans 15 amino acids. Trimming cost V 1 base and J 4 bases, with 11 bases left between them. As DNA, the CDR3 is TGTGCCAGCAGCTTAATGCCCGGGGTTTACAATGAGCAGTTCTTC. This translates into CASSLMPGVYNEQFF.

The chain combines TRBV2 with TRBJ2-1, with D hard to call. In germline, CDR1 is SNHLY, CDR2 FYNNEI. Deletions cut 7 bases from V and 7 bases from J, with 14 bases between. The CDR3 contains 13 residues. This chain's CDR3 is CASNNGPVNEQFF. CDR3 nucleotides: TGTGCCAGCAACAACGGCCCAGTAAATGAGCAGTTCTTC.

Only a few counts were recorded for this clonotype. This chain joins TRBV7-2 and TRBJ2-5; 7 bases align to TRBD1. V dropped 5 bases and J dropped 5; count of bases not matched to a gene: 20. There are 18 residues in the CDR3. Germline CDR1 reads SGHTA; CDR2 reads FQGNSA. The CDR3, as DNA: TGTGCCAGCAGCCCCCCTTCTAGGGGGCGCAACCCCGGGGAGACCCAGTACTTC. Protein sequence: CASSPPSRGRNPGETQYF.

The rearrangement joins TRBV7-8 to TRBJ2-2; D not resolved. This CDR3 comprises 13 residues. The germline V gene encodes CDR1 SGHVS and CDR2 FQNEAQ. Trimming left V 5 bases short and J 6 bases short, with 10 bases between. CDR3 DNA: TGTGCCAGCAGCCTTACACTCCCCGGGGAGCTGTTTTTT. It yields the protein CASSLTLPGELFF.

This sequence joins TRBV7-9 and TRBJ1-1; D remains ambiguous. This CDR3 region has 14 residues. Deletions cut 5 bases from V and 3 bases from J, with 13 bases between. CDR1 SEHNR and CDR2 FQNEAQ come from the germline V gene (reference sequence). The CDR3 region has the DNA TGTGCCAGCAGCCCCGGTGAGAGCTACACTGAAGCTTTCTTT. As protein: CASSPGESYTEAFF. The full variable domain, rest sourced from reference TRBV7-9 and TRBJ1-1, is DTGVSQNPRHKITKRGQNVTFRCDPISEHNRLYWYRQTLGQGPEFLTYFQNEAQLEKSRLLSDRFSAERPKGSFSTLEIQRTEQGDSAMYLCASSPGESYTEAFFGQGTRLTVV.

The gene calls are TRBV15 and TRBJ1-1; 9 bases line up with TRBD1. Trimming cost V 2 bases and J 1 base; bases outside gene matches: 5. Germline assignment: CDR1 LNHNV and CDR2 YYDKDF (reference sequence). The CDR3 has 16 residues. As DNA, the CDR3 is TGTGCCACCAGCAGAAGGACAGGGGCCCAGAACACTGAAGCTTTCTTT. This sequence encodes CATSRRTGAQNTEAFF.

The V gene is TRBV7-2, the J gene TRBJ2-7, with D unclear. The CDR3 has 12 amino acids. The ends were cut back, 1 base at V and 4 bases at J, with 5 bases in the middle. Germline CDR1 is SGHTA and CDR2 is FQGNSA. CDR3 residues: CASSLEVYEQYF. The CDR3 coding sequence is TGTGCCAGCAGCTTAGAAGTGTACGAGCAGTACTTC.

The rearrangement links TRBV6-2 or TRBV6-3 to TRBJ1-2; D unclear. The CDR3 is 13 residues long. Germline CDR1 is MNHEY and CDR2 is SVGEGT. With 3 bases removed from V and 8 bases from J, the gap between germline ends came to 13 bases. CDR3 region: CASSYTGIGGYTF. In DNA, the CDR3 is TGTGCCAGCAGTTATACGGGGATTGGAGGCTACACCTTC.

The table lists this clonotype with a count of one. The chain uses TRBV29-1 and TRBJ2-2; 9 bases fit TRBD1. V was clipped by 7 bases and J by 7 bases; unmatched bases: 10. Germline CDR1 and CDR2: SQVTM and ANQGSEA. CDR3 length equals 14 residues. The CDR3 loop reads CSATGQGGSGELFF. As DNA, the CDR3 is TGCAGCGCCACGGGACAGGGAGGGAGCGGGGAGCTGTTTTTT.

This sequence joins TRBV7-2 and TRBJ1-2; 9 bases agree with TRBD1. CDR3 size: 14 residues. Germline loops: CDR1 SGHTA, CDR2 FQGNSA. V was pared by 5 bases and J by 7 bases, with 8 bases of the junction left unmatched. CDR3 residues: CASSASGTGFGYTF. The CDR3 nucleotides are TGTGCCAGCAGCGCAAGCGGGACAGGGTTTGGCTACACCTTC. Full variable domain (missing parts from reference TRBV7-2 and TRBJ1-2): GAGVSQSPSNKVTEKGKDVELRCDPISGHTALYWYRQSLGQGLEFLIYFQGNSAPDKSGLPSDRFSAERTGGSVSTLTIQRTQQEDSAVYLCASSASGTGFGYTFGSGTRLTVV.

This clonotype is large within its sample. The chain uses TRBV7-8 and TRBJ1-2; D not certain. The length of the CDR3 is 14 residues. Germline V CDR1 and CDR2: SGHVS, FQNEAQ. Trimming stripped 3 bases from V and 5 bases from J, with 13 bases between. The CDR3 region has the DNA TGTGCCAGCAGCTTTAGGGAGGGCGGGTATGGCTACACCTTC. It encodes CASSFREGGYGYTF. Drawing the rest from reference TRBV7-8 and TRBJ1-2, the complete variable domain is GAGVSQSPRYKVAKRGQDVALRCDPISGHVSLFWYQQALGQGPEFLTYFQNEAQLDKSGLPSDRFFAERPEGSVSTLKIQRTQQEDSAVYLCASSFREGGYGYTFGSGTRLTVV.

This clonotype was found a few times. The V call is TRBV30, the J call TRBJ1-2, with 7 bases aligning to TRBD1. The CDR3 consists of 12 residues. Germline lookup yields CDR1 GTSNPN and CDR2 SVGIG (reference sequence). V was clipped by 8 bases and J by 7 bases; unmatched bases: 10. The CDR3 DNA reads TGTGCCGGGGGGGACAGTCTCTCTGGCTACACCTTC. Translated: CAGGDSLSGYTF.

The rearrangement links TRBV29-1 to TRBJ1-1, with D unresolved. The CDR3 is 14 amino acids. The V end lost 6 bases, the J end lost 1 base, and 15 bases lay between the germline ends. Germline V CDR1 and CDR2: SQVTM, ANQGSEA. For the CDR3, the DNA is TGCAGCGTCCTCCCTGCGAGGGCGAACACTGAAGCTTTCTTT. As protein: CSVLPARANTEAFF.

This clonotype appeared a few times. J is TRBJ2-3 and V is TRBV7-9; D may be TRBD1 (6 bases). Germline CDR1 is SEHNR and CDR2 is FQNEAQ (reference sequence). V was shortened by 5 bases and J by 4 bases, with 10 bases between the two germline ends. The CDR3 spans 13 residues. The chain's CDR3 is CASSPQGPDTQYF. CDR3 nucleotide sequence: TGTGCCAGCAGCCCACAGGGCCCAGATACGCAGTATTTT.

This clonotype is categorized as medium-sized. DNA of the CDR3: TGCGCCAGCAGTCAATCCTCATATCTGTGGAGCTCCTACGAGCAGTACTTC. Translation: CASSQSSYLWSSYEQYF. This chain links TRBV23-1 with TRBJ2-7; D unresolved. TRBV23-1 is filed as an ORF, its function uncertain. V was pared by 0 bases and J by 0 bases, with 15 bases between. This CDR3 has 17 amino acids.

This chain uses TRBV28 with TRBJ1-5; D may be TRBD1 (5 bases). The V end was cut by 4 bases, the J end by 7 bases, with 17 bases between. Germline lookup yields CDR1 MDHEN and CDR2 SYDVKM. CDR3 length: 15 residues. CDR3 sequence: CASSSTWGSGQPQHF. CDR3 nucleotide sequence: TGTGCCAGCAGTTCTACTTGGGGGTCGGGACAGCCCCAGCATTTT.

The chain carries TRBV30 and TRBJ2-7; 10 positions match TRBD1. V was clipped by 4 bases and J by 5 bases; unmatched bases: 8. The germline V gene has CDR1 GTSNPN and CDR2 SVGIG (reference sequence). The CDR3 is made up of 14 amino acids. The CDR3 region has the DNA TGTGCCTGGATCAACCGGGACAGGGGTCACGAGCAGTACTTC. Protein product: CAWINRDRGHEQYF. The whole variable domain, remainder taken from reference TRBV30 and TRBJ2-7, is SQTIHQWPATLVQPVGSPLSLECTVEGTSNPNLYWYRQAAGRGLQLLFYSVGIGQISSEVPQNLSASRPQDRQFILSSKKLLLSDSGFYLCAWINRDRGHEQYFGPGTRLTVT.

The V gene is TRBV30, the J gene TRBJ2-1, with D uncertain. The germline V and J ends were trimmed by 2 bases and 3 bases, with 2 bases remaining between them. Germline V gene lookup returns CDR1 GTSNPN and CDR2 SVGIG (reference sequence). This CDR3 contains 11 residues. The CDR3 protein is CAWSRYNEQFF. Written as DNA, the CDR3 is TGTGCCTGGAGTCGCTACAATGAGCAGTTCTTC.

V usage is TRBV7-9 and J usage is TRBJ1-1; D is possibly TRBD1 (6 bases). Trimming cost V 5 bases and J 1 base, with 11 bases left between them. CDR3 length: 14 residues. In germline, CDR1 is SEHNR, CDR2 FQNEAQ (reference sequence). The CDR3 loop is CASSPRQENTEAFF. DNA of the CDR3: TGTGCCAGCAGCCCCCGACAGGAGAACACTGAAGCTTTCTTT.

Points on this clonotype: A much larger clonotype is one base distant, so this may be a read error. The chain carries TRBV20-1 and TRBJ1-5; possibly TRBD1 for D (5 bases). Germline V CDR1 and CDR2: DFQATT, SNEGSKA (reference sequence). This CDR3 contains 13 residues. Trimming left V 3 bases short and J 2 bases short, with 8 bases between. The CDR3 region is CSASQGGNQPQHF. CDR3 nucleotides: TGCAGTGCTAGTCAGGGTGGCAATCAGCCCCAGCATTTT.

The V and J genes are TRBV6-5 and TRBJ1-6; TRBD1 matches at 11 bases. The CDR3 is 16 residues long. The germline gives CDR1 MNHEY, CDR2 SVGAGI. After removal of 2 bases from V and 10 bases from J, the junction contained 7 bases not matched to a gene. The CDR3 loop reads CASSYPGTGGISPLHF. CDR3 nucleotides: TGTGCCAGCAGTTACCCGGGGACAGGGGGAATCTCACCCCTCCACTTT.

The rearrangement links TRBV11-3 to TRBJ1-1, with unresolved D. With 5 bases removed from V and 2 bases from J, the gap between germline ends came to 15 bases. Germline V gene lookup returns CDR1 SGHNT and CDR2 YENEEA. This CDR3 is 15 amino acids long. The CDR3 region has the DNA TGTGCCAGCAGCCAATACATCTCAGGTAACACTGAAGCTTTCTTT. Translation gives CASSQYISGNTEAFF.

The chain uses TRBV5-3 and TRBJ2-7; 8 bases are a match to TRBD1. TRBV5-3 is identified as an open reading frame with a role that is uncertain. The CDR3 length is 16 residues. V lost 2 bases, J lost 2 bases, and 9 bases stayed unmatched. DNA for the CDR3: TGTGCCAGAAGCTTCCGAACCGGGACAGGCGCCTACGAGCAGTACTTC. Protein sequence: CARSFRTGTGAYEQYF.

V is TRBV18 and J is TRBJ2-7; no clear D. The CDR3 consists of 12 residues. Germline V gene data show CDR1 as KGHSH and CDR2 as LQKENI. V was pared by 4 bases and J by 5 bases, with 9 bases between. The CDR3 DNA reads TGTGCCAGCTCACAACAACGGGACGAGCAGTACTTC. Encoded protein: CASSQQRDEQYF. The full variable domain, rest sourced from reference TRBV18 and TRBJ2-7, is NAGVMQNPRHLVRRRGQEARLRCSPMKGHSHVYWYRQLPEEGLKFMVYLQKENIIDESGMPKERFSAEFPKEGPSILRIQQVVRGDSAAYFCASSQQRDEQYFGPGTRLTVT.

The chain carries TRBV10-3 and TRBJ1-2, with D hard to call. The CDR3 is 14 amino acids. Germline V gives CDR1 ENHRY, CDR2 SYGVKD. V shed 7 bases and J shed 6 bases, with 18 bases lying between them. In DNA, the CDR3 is TGTGCCATCACCGGTGGCACCGTGCGGGATGGCTACACCTTC. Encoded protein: CAITGGTVRDGYTF.

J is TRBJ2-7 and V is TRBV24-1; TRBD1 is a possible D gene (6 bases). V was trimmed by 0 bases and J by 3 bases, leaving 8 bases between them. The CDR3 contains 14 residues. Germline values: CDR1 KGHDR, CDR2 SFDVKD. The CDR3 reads CATSDLHRVYEQYF. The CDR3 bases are TGTGCCACCAGTGATTTGCACAGGGTCTACGAGCAGTACTTC.

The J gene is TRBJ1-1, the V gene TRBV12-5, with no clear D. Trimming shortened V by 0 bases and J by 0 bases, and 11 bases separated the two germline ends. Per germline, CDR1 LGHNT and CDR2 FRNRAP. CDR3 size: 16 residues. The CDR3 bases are TGTGCTAGTGGTTTGGTACTGGGGAGGATGAACACTGAAGCTTTCTTT. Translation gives CASGLVLGRMNTEAFF.

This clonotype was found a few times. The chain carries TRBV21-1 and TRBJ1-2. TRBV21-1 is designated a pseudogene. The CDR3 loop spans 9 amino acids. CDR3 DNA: TGTGCCCGGGTCCATGGCTACACCTTC. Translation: CARVHGYTF.

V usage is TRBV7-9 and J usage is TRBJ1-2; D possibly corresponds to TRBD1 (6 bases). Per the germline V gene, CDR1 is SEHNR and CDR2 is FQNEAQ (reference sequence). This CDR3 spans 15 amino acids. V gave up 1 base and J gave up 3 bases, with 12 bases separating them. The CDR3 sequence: CASSLETGWDYGYTF. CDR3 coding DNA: TGTGCCAGCAGCTTAGAAACAGGGTGGGACTATGGCTACACCTTC.

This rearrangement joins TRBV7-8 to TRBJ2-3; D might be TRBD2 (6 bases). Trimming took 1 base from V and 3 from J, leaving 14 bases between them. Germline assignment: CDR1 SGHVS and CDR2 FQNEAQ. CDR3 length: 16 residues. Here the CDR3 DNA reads TGTGCCAGCAGCTTAGGGCCAGCGGGTAGAACAGATACGCAGTATTTT. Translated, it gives CASSLGPAGRTDTQYF.